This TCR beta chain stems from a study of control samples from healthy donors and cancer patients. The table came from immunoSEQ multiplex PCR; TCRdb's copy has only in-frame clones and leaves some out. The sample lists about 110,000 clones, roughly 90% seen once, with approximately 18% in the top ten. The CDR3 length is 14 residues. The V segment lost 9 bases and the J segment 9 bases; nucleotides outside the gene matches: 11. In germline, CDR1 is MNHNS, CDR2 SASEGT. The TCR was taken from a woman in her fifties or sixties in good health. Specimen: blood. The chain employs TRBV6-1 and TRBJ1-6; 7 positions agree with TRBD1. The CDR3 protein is CASWDSILLSPLHF. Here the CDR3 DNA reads TGTGCCAGTTGGGACAGTATATTACTTTCACCCCTCCACTTT.